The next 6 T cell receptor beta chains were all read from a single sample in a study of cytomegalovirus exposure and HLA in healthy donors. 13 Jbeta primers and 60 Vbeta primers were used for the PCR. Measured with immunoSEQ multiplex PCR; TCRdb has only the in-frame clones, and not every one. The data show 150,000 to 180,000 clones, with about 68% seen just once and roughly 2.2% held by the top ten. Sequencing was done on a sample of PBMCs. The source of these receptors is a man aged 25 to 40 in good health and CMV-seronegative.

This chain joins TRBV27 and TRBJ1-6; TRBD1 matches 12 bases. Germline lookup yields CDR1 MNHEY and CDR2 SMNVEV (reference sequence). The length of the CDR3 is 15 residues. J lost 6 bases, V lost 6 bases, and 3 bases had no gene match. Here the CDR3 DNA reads TGTGCCAGCAGGGGACAGGGGGCACGTAATTCACCCCTCCACTTT. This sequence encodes CASRGQGARNSPLHF.

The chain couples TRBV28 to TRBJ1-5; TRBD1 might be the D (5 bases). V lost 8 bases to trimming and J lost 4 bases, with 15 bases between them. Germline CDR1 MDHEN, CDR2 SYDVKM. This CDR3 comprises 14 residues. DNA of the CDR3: TGTGCCAGCGCGGCGGGACCGCGAAATCAGCCCCAGCATTTT. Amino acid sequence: CASAAGPRNQPQHF.

CDR3 sequence (DNA): TGCGCCAGCAGCCCGCTCGACAGGGAACAGACCCAGTACTTC. Amino acids: CASSPLDREQTQYF. J is TRBJ2-5 and V is TRBV5-1, with 7 bases lining up with TRBD1. This CDR3 has 14 amino acids. Trimming at V came to 4 bases and at J to 6 bases, leaving 9 bases not matched to a gene. The germline V gene encodes CDR1 SGHRS and CDR2 YFSETQ.

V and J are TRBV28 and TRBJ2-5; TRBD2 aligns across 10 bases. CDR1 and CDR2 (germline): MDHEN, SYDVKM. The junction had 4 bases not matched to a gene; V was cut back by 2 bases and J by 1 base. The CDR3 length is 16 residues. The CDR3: CASSLGVAGGQETQYF. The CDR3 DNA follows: TGTGCCAGCAGTTTAGGGGTAGCGGGGGGCCAAGAGACCCAGTACTTC.

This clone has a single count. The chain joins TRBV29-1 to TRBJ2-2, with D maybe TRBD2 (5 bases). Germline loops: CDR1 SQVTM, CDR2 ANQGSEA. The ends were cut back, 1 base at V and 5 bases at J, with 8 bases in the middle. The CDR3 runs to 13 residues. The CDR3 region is CSVEGGATGELFF. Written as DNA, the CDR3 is TGCAGCGTTGAAGGGGGAGCTACCGGGGAGCTGTTTTTT.

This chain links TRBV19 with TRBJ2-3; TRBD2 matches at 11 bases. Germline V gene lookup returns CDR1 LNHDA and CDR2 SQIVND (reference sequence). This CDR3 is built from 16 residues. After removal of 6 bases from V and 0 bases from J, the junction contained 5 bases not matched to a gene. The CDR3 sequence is CASSRLAGSSTDTQYF. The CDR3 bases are TGTGCCAGTAGCCGACTAGCGGGGAGTAGCACAGATACGCAGTATTTT.